The 16 T cell receptor beta chains listed next were all sequenced from one sample in a study of T cell repertoires in cytomegalovirus infection. MiXCR, applied by TCRdb to the reads, yields one record per CDR3 protein. In the table there are 350,000 to 500,000 distinct CDR3 sequences, approximately 31% of which are singletons. The sample was PBMCs. The receptors stem from a human donor in good health (CMV status not recorded). Some clones in this sample may be carry-over from other donors' samples.

A remark on this clonotype: An end of the junction does not agree with germline; a read error may underlie this. The chain uses TRBV2 and TRBJ1-2; D unclear. The CDR3 contains 14 residues. Germline V gene lookup returns CDR1 SNHLY and CDR2 FYNNEI. CDR3 loop: CARSDSNGVYGYTF. The CDR3 DNA is TGTGCCCGCAGTGACTCGAACGGAGTTTATGGCTACACCTTC.

At least ten counts were recorded for this clonotype. The chain carries TRBV7-8 and TRBJ1-2, with no clear D. V dropped 0 bases and J dropped 4 bases, with 12 bases sitting between them. This CDR3 has 15 amino acids. Germline CDR1 reads SGHVS; CDR2 reads FQNEAQ. The CDR3 protein is CASSLAGTAGYGYTF. The DNA of the CDR3 is TGTGCCAGCAGCTTAGCGGGAACAGCCGGCTATGGCTACACCTTC.

In this sample, this clonotype turned up a few times. This chain joins TRBV6-5 and TRBJ2-3; the match to TRBD2 covers 9 bases. CDR3 length: 14 amino acids. J was trimmed by 6 bases and V by 7 bases; bases with no gene match: 8. Germline lookup yields CDR1 MNHEY and CDR2 SVGAGI. The CDR3 spells CASKAGGPGDTQYF. DNA for the CDR3: TGTGCCAGCAAGGCGGGGGGGCCGGGGGATACGCAGTATTTT.

There are a few counts of this clonotype. This chain links TRBV28 with TRBJ2-5; a weak D match, TRBD1 (5 bases). Trimming removed 2 bases at V and 2 bases at J, with 15 bases between. The CDR3 sequence is 16 residues long. Germline CDR1 is MDHEN and CDR2 is SYDVKM. The chain's CDR3 is CASSLGIFREQETQYF. The CDR3 nucleotides are TGTGCCAGCAGTTTAGGAATATTCAGGGAACAAGAGACCCAGTACTTC.

This sequence joins TRBV5-6 and TRBJ1-1, with a tentative D call TRBD1 (5 bases). This CDR3 has 15 amino acids. The V end was cut by 4 bases, the J end by 3 bases, with 16 bases between. CDR1 and CDR2 from the germline V gene are SGHDT and YYEEEE. For the CDR3, the DNA is TGTGCCAGCAGCGCCGGGACGGCTGCCTACACTGAAGCTTTCTTT. Translation: CASSAGTAAYTEAFF.

There are many counts of this clonotype. The chain links TRBV7-6 to TRBJ2-2; 7 bases line up with TRBD1. Germline loops: CDR1 SGHVS, CDR2 FNYEAQ. V lost 6 bases to trimming and J lost 5 bases; unmatched junction nucleotides: 9. The CDR3 is 15 residues long. CDR3 bases: TGTGCCAGCAGGCTACAGGGGTCGGTTACCGGGGAGCTGTTTTTT. Translated, it gives CASRLQGSVTGELFF.

As for this clonotype: A read error may produce the germline difference seen at one junction end. This chain uses TRBV13 with TRBJ2-7, with D tentatively TRBD2 (5 bases). The germline V gene encodes CDR1 PRHDT and CDR2 FYEKMQ (reference sequence). This CDR3 has 13 amino acids. The CDR3 region is CARSFGSAYEQYF. The CDR3 DNA is TGTGCCCGCAGCTTCGGTAGCGCTTACGAGCAGTACTTC.

This clonotype was detected a few times. V is TRBV7-3 and J is TRBJ1-1; 7 positions agree with TRBD1. The V gene's germline CDR1 is SGHTA and CDR2 FQGTGA. After removal of 5 bases from V and 5 bases from J, the junction contained 8 bases not matched to a gene. The length of the CDR3 is 14 residues. CDR3 DNA sequence: TGTGCCAGCAGCCCCAGCCCGACAGGGACTGAAGCTTTCTTT. It specifies CASSPSPTGTEAFF. Combining the CDR3 with reference TRBV7-3 and TRBJ1-1 gives the whole variable domain GAGVSQTPSNKVTEKGKYVELRCDPISGHTALYWYRQSLGQGPEFLIYFQGTGAADDSGLPNDRFFAVRPEGSVSTLKIQRTERGDSAVYLCASSPSPTGTEAFFGQGTRLTVV.

The table lists this clonotype with a few counts. The chain links TRBV5-8 to TRBJ1-5, with TRBD1 as a possible D gene (5 bases). V was shortened by 3 bases and J by 2 bases, with 15 bases between the two germline ends. The germline CDR1 and CDR2 sequences are SGHTS and YDEGEE. The CDR3 extends over 16 amino acids. CDR3 nucleotide sequence: TGTGCCAGCAGCTCGTCTTGGCAGGGTGGCAATCAGCCCCAGCATTTT. Protein product: CASSSSWQGGNQPQHF.

This clonotype has more than one count but fewer than ten. V is TRBV19 and J is TRBJ2-1; TRBD1 matches 7 bases. V lost 5 bases and J lost 5; bases outside the gene matches: 21. The CDR3 is 19 residues long. CDR1 LNHDA and CDR2 SQIVND come from the germline V gene (reference sequence). The CDR3 loop reads CASSARRWGGTVTDNEQFF. The CDR3 region has the DNA TGTGCCAGTAGTGCTCGAAGGTGGGGTGGGACAGTAACCGACAATGAGCAGTTCTTC.

This clonotype came up once. The CDR3 reads CASSPSYEQFF. CDR3 bases: TGTGCCAGCAGCCCGAGCTATGAGCAGTTCTTC. The gene calls are TRBV7-9 and TRBJ2-1, with D unresolved. Germline V gene sequence: CDR1 SEHNR, CDR2 FQNEAQ (reference sequence). V shed 5 bases and J shed 8 bases, with 7 bases lying between them. This CDR3 has 11 residues.

In this sample, this clonotype turned up many times. In nucleotides, the CDR3 is TGTGCCAGCAGCTTGGCGGGGGTGAACACCGGGGAGCTGTTTTTT. This codes for CASSLAGVNTGELFF. The chain joins TRBV11-2 to TRBJ2-2, with TRBD2 matching 7 bases. The length of the CDR3 is 15 residues. Trimming took 3 bases from V and 1 from J; bases not matched to a gene: 2. CDR1 is SGHAT, CDR2 FQNNGV, per germline. Supplemented by reference TRBV11-2 and TRBJ2-2, the full variable domain reads EAGVAQSPRYKIIEKRQSVAFWCNPISGHATLYWYQQILGQGPKLLIQFQNNGVVDDSQLPKDRFSAERLKGVDSTLKIQPAKLEDSAVYLCASSLAGVNTGELFFGEGSRLTVL.

This clonotype was recorded at least ten times. The V gene is TRBV7-2, the J gene TRBJ2-7; D is uncertain. The length of the CDR3 is 13 residues. In germline, CDR1 is SGHTA, CDR2 FQGNSA. V shed 0 bases and J shed 4 bases, with 7 bases lying between them. CDR3: CASSLAARYEQYF. CDR3 nucleotides: TGTGCCAGCAGCTTAGCAGCCCGGTACGAGCAGTACTTC.

As DNA, the CDR3 is TGCGCCAGCAGCCGACCGACTAGTCTCACAGATACGCAGTATTTT. Protein: CASSRPTSLTDTQYF. This sequence joins TRBV5-1 and TRBJ2-3; weak D call: TRBD2 (6 bases). V gave up 4 bases and J gave up 2 bases, with 14 bases separating them. The V gene's germline CDR1 is SGHRS and CDR2 YFSETQ. The CDR3 is 15 amino acids.

The chain is built from TRBV28 and TRBJ1-5; the D gene is possibly TRBD1 (5 bases). From germline, CDR1 is MDHEN and CDR2 SYDVKM. The V end lost 0 bases, the J end lost 3 bases, and 24 bases lay between the germline ends. The CDR3 sequence is 20 residues long. DNA of the CDR3: TGTGCCAGCAGTTTATGCTATTCTGACAGATACTTACCCGTCAATCAGCCCCAGCATTTT. The encoded protein is CASSLCYSDRYLPVNQPQHF.

Details on this clonotype: The conserved phenylalanine or tryptophan is not found at the CDR3 terminus, so this likely reflects a read error. The gene calls are TRBV6-6 and TRBJ2-7; 8 positions agree with TRBD2. V lost 5 bases and J lost 3; bases outside the gene matches: 12. In germline, CDR1 is MNHNY, CDR2 SVGAGI (reference sequence). CDR3 length equals 16 residues. CDR3 DNA: TGTGCCAGCAGTCTCGGGGTAGCGGGAACCCTCTACGAGCAGTACTTA. Encoded protein: CASSLGVAGTLYEQYL.